Below are 32 T cell receptor beta chains sequenced from a single sample in a study of chemoradiotherapy in HPV16-positive cancers. Sequenced by immunoSEQ multiplex PCR; TCRdb stores in-frame clones only, minus some. The profile shows several hundred clones, about 89% of them singletons. The sample here was tumor tissue, taken from a patient who underwent chemoradiotherapy. These receptors came from a human donor with HPV-associated anogenital cancer.

This rearrangement joins TRBV5-6 to TRBJ2-3; D call uncertain. The length of the CDR3 is 14 residues. V gave up 4 bases and J gave up 4 bases, with 13 bases separating them. From germline, CDR1 is SGHDT and CDR2 YYEEEE. The CDR3 region has the DNA TGTGCCAGCAGCAGGGCCCGTCGGGCAGATACGCAGTATTTT. It is translated as CASSRARRADTQYF.

In its sample, this clone was seen once. The V gene is TRBV6-1, the J gene TRBJ1-5; no clear D gene. Trimming removed 10 bases from V and 3 bases from J, with 13 bases in between. The CDR3 consists of 13 residues. Per germline, CDR1 MNHNS and CDR2 SASEGT. The CDR3 is CATRLQLNQPQHF. CDR3 nucleotides: TGTGCCACCCGGCTGCAGCTCAATCAGCCCCAGCATTTT.

This chain links TRBV7-2 with TRBJ2-3, with 9 bases aligning to TRBD2. The V gene's germline CDR1 is SGHTA and CDR2 FQGNSA. Trimming removed 1 base from V and 10 bases from J; junction bases left unmatched: 9. This CDR3 comprises 15 residues. The CDR3, as DNA: TGTGCCAGCAGCTTAGGACTAGCGGACTCAGCCCCGCAGTATTTT. This gives the protein CASSLGLADSAPQYF.

The chain has TRBV5-1 and TRBJ2-2; TRBD1 agrees at 7 bases. CDR1 is SGHRS, CDR2 YFSETQ, per germline. V gave up 1 base and J gave up 2 bases; unmatched junction bases: 2. The CDR3 extends over 15 amino acids. CDR3 in DNA: TGCGCCAGCAGCTTGACAGGGGTCAACACCGGGGAGCTGTTTTTT. Protein sequence: CASSLTGVNTGELFF.

The CDR3 here is CASSLEGTAGELFF. The CDR3 DNA reads as TGTGCCAGCAGCTTAGAGGGTACCGCCGGGGAGCTGTTTTTT. The genes are TRBV7-7 and TRBJ2-2, with unresolved D. With 1 base removed from V and 6 bases from J, the gap between germline ends came to 9 bases. Germline CDR1 SSHAT, CDR2 FNYEAQ (reference sequence). This CDR3 is 14 amino acids long.

The table lists this clone with a count of one. The chain is built from TRBV6-1 and TRBJ1-1, with 8 bases fitting TRBD1. Losses at the gene ends were 6 bases for V and 7 bases for J; bases not matched to a gene: 10. Germline lookup yields CDR1 MNHNS and CDR2 SASEGT. The CDR3 runs to 14 residues. The CDR3 DNA sequence: TGTGCCAGCAGGGGACAGGAATTAGGAGATGAAGCTTTCTTT. Translated: CASRGQELGDEAFF.

This clone is a singleton in its sample. The chain is built from TRBV5-1 and TRBJ2-2; 9 bases align to TRBD2. Looked up from germline, CDR1 is SGHRS and CDR2 is YFSETQ. The junction had 5 bases not matched to a gene; V was cut back by 1 base and J by 4 bases. The CDR3 loop spans 16 amino acids. CDR3 protein: CASSLTSGSFTGELFF. CDR3 DNA sequence: TGCGCCAGCAGCTTGACTAGCGGGTCTTTCACCGGGGAGCTGTTTTTT.

V is TRBV9 and J is TRBJ2-3, with 7 bases matching TRBD1. Germline V gene data show CDR1 as SGDLS and CDR2 as YYNGEE. V gave up 3 bases and J gave up 6 bases; unmatched junction bases: 7. This CDR3 has 14 residues. DNA for the CDR3: TGTGCCAGCAGCGGGGGACAGTACTTCGATACGCAGTATTTT. Translated: CASSGGQYFDTQYF. Full variable domain (outside the CDR3, taken from reference TRBV9 and TRBJ2-3): DSGVTQTPKHLITATGQRVTLRCSPRSGDLSVYWYQQSLDQGLQFLIQYYNGEERAKGNILERFSAQQFPDLHSELNLSSLELGDSALYFCASSGGQYFDTQYFGPGTRLTVL.

The genes are TRBV2 and TRBJ1-4; possibly TRBD1 for D (5 bases). The CDR3 is 13 residues long. V lost 8 bases, J lost 7 bases, and 14 bases lay in between. The germline V gene encodes CDR1 SNHLY and CDR2 FYNNEI. CDR3 region: CASRVKGTEKLFF. CDR3 in DNA: TGTGCCAGCCGAGTCAAAGGGACTGAAAAACTGTTTTTT.

The chain employs TRBV9 and TRBJ1-1; D ambiguous. Germline loops: CDR1 SGDLS, CDR2 YYNGEE. This CDR3 spans 16 amino acids. Trimming pared 0 bases from V and 0 bases from J, leaving 12 bases between. CDR3 protein: CASSVVGTKMNTEAFF. In DNA form, the CDR3 reads TGTGCCAGCAGCGTAGTGGGAACAAAGATGAACACTGAAGCTTTCTTT.

This chain connects TRBV5-6 to TRBJ2-5, with 9 bases identical to TRBD1. V lost 0 bases and J lost 11; bases outside the gene matches: 14. The CDR3 contains 16 residues. CDR1 is SGHDT, CDR2 YYEEEE, per germline. The CDR3 DNA is TGTGCCAGCAGCTTGGGCGTTAGAACAGGGGGCGCGGGTCAGTACTTC. Translating gives CASSLGVRTGGAGQYF.

As for this clone: The junction differs from germline at one of its ends, possibly a read error. DNA of the CDR3: TGTGCCAGCGGCTTGGGACAGGGGCCCTACGAGCAGTACTTC. Its translation is CASGLGQGPYEQYF. The V and J genes are TRBV5-6 and TRBJ2-7; 10 nucleotides match TRBD1. The CDR3 totals 14 residues. The germline V gene has CDR1 SGHDT and CDR2 YYEEEE.

The chain employs TRBV14 and TRBJ2-2; D remains unclear. The CDR3 loop spans 16 amino acids. Trimming took off 3 bases at V and 3 bases at J, with 14 bases between the two ends. The germline V gene encodes CDR1 SGHDN and CDR2 FVKESK. CDR3 in DNA: TGTGCCAGCAGCCAGTCTATAGTTACGGACACCGGGGAGCTGTTTTTT. The encoded protein is CASSQSIVTDTGELFF. Together with reference TRBV14 and TRBJ2-2, the CDR3 gives the full variable domain: EAGVTQFPSHSVIEKGQTVTLRCDPISGHDNLYWYRRVMGKEIKFLLHFVKESKQDESGMPNNRFLAERTGGTYSTLKVQPAELEDSGVYFCASSQSIVTDTGELFFGEGSRLTVL.

In its sample, this clone was seen a few times. V is TRBV15 and J is TRBJ1-2; D call uncertain. V lost 0 bases to trimming and J lost 6 bases, with 17 bases between them. The germline V gene has CDR1 LNHNV and CDR2 YYDKDF (reference sequence). The CDR3 runs 16 residues. The CDR3 region has the DNA TGTGCCACCAGCAGAGATCATCTTTGGCAGGAGCATGGCTACACCTTC. This translates into CATSRDHLWQEHGYTF.

The J gene is TRBJ1-2, the V gene TRBV6-1, with a weak D call TRBD1 (6 bases). Germline V gene sequence: CDR1 MNHNS, CDR2 SASEGT. The CDR3 totals 15 residues. The V and J ends lost 9 bases and 2 bases respectively, with 19 bases between them. CDR3 in amino acids: CARPRGRGPNYGYTF. CDR3 in DNA: TGTGCCAGGCCCCGGGGCAGGGGACCAAACTATGGCTACACCTTC.

This clone has only a few counts. The chain combines TRBV11-2 with TRBJ2-1; 7 bases map to TRBD2. This CDR3 contains 15 residues. The junction had 13 bases not matched to a gene; V was cut back by 8 bases and J by 6 bases. From germline, CDR1 is SGHAT and CDR2 FQNNGV. The CDR3 DNA is TGTGCCAGCGGACGGGGAGGGCAGGGAGGCAATGAGCAGTTCTTC. This codes for CASGRGGQGGNEQFF.

This clone was counted a few times. V gene TRBV21-1 combines with J gene TRBJ2-6; the table's D call TRBD2 went unverified against the DNA. TRBV21-1 constitutes a pseudogene. This CDR3 is 17 amino acids long. The CDR3 region is CASSKDHRGGGANVLTF. As DNA, the CDR3 is TGTGCCAGCAGCAAAGATCATCGGGGAGGTGGGGCCAACGTCCTGACTTTC.

This chain joins TRBV4-3 and TRBJ1-5; 11 nucleotides match TRBD1. J gave up 2 bases and V 2 bases, and 5 bases lay outside the gene matches. Looked up from germline, CDR1 is LGHNA and CDR2 is YSLEER. This CDR3 spans 17 amino acids. The DNA for the CDR3 is TGCGCCAGCAGCCAAAGGGCGGGACAGGGGGGCAATCAGCCCCAGCATTTT. Amino acids: CASSQRAGQGGNQPQHF.

This chain connects TRBV6-1 to TRBJ1-2; D unresolved. V was clipped by 8 bases and J by 6 bases, with 16 bases between them. The CDR3 loop spans 13 amino acids. CDR1 and CDR2 (germline): MNHNS, SASEGT. The CDR3 DNA reads as TGTGCCAGCGAGGGCGCAACCAGGCATGGCTACACCTTC. Translation gives CASEGATRHGYTF.

A few counts support this clone. The chain couples TRBV19 to TRBJ1-3, with 9 nucleotides matching TRBD1. The ends lost 8 bases at V and 3 bases at J; junction bases unmatched: 5. This CDR3 has 14 amino acids. CDR1 LNHDA and CDR2 SQIVND come from the germline V gene (reference sequence). CDR3 DNA sequence: TGTGCCAGTGGACCGACAGGGGGTGGAAACACCATATATTTT. This encodes CASGPTGGGNTIYF. The complete variable domain, with remaining parts taken from reference TRBV19 and TRBJ1-3, reads DGGITQSPKYLFRKEGQNVTLSCEQNLNHDAMYWYRQDPGQGLRLIYYSQIVNDFQKGDIAEGYSVSREKKESFPLTVTSAQKNPTAFYLCASGPTGGGNTIYFGEGSWLTVV.

This chain joins TRBV5-1 and TRBJ1-1; D may be TRBD1 (6 bases). CDR1 and CDR2 (germline): SGHRS, YFSETQ. V was trimmed by 0 bases and J by 5 bases, leaving 20 bases between them. The CDR3 length is 17 residues. Here the CDR3 reads CASSLALGGSVRTEAFF. Here the CDR3 DNA reads TGCGCCAGCAGCTTGGCCTTAGGGGGAAGCGTTAGAACTGAAGCTTTCTTT.

The V gene is TRBV1, the J gene TRBJ2-6. TRBV1 is designated a pseudogene. The CDR3 consists of 12 residues. The CDR3 reads CTSQSRANVLTF. The CDR3 nucleotides read TGCACCAGCCAAAGTCGGGCCAACGTCCTGACTTTC.

The rearrangement joins TRBV30 to TRBJ1-2; D remains ambiguous. Germline V gives CDR1 GTSNPN, CDR2 SVGIG (reference sequence). V dropped 3 bases and J dropped 4 bases, with 3 bases sitting between them. This CDR3 spans 10 amino acids. The CDR3 DNA follows: TGTGCCTGGAGGAGCTATGGCTACACCTTC. This sequence encodes CAWRSYGYTF.

CDR3 nucleotide sequence: TGTGCCAGCACCTCCGCTAGCGGGAGAAATGAGCAGTTCTTC. This gives the protein CASTSASGRNEQFF. The rearrangement uses TRBV7-2 and TRBJ2-1, with TRBD2 matching 10 bases. This CDR3 comprises 14 residues. V lost 7 bases, J lost 7 bases, and 7 bases stayed unmatched. In germline, CDR1 is SGHTA, CDR2 FQGNSA.

This clone showed up just once. V usage is TRBV6-6 and J usage is TRBJ2-7; possible D gene TRBD1, 6 bases. The length of the CDR3 is 12 residues. Germline CDR1 is MNHNY and CDR2 is SVGAGI (reference sequence). The ends were cut back, 8 bases at V and 4 bases at J, with 12 bases in the middle. The chain's CDR3 is CASGWDKYEQYF. CDR3 nucleotides: TGTGCCAGCGGTTGGGACAAATACGAGCAGTACTTC.

The chain employs TRBV7-2 and TRBJ2-3; TRBD2 matches 11 bases. The CDR3 sequence is 18 residues long. Germline V lookup: CDR1 SGHTA, CDR2 FQGNSA. Germline trimming cut 2 bases from V and 6 bases from J; bases unmatched to any gene: 13. The DNA of the CDR3 is TGTGCCAGCAGCTTATTCGGGGGACTAGCGGCGTCTGGGGATACGCAGTATTTT. Protein: CASSLFGGLAASGDTQYF.

The V call is TRBV25-1, the J call TRBJ2-3; 7 nucleotides agree with TRBD1. CDR1 is MGHDK, CDR2 SYGVNS, per germline. This CDR3 contains 14 residues. V lost 5 bases and J lost 3; bases outside the gene matches: 5. The CDR3 loop is CASSRYRGTDTQYF. CDR3 DNA sequence: TGTGCCAGCAGTCGGTACAGGGGAACAGATACGCAGTATTTT.

This rearrangement joins TRBV5-1 to TRBJ1-6; no definite D call. CDR3 length: 18 amino acids. V was clipped by 1 base and J by 0 bases, with 14 bases between them. CDR1 is SGHRS and CDR2 is YFSETQ in the germline V gene. For the CDR3, the DNA is TGCGCCAGCAGCTTGTCGTCAGTAAAGAGCTCCTATAATTCACCCCTCCACTTT. It codes for CASSLSSVKSSYNSPLHF.

V is TRBV7-2 and J is TRBJ2-1; TRBD2 aligns across 8 bases. V gave up 3 bases and J gave up 9 bases; unmatched junction bases: 4. CDR1 SGHTA and CDR2 FQGNSA come from the germline V gene. This CDR3 is built from 13 residues. CDR3 sequence reads: CASSLKRETEQFF. The CDR3 DNA is TGTGCCAGCAGCTTGAAGCGGGAGACTGAGCAGTTCTTC. Drawing the rest from reference TRBV7-2 and TRBJ2-1, the complete variable domain is GAGVSQSPSNKVTEKGKDVELRCDPISGHTALYWYRQSLGQGLEFLIYFQGNSAPDKSGLPSDRFSAERTGGSVSTLTIQRTQQEDSAVYLCASSLKRETEQFFGPGTRLTVL.

Written as DNA, the CDR3 is TGTGCCTGGAGTAGGAAGGCTGGAAACACCATATATTTT. Protein: CAWSRKAGNTIYF. The gene calls are TRBV30 and TRBJ1-3; D not resolved. This CDR3 is built from 13 residues. Germline lookup yields CDR1 GTSNPN and CDR2 SVGIG (reference sequence). V was clipped by 2 bases and J by 2 bases, with 7 bases between them.

V usage is TRBV9 and J usage is TRBJ1-6; no clear D gene. V lost 3 bases, J lost 0 bases, and 7 bases lay in between. The CDR3 is made up of 15 amino acids. Germline-derived CDR1 and CDR2 are SGDLS and YYNGEE. In nucleotides, the CDR3 is TGTGCCAGCAGCGCACAAAGCTCCTATAATTCACCCCTCCACTTT. Translated: CASSAQSSYNSPLHF. The full variable domain, with the rest looked up from reference TRBV9 and TRBJ1-6, is DSGVTQTPKHLITATGQRVTLRCSPRSGDLSVYWYQQSLDQGLQFLIQYYNGEERAKGNILERFSAQQFPDLHSELNLSSLELGDSALYFCASSAQSSYNSPLHFGNGTRLTVT.

The rearrangement links TRBV7-6 to TRBJ2-7; the D gene is possibly TRBD1 (5 bases). This CDR3 is 14 amino acids long. Germline V CDR1 and CDR2: SGHVS, FNYEAQ. Trimming removed 2 bases at V and 7 bases at J, with 15 bases between. CDR3 residues: CASSLSAGSKEQYF. CDR3 nucleotide sequence: TGTGCCAGCAGCTTAAGCGCAGGGTCGAAGGAGCAGTACTTC.